Listed here are 26 T cell receptor beta chains from one sample, sequenced in a study of T cell changes during pregnancy in multiple sclerosis. The assay was immunoSEQ multiplex PCR, and TCRdb's table has in-frame clones only and misses some. The sample lists some 15,000 clones, more than 70% occurring once. The sample here was CD8+ T cells from peripheral blood mononuclear cells, taken in the second trimester of pregnancy. These receptors all stem from a female donor in good health, enrolled as a control in a pregnancy study.

J is TRBJ2-3 and V is TRBV4-2; D is perhaps TRBD1 (5 bases). CDR1 LGHNA and CDR2 YNFKEQ come from the germline V gene. This CDR3 spans 16 amino acids. V lost 1 base, J lost 1 base, and 12 bases lay in between. The CDR3 nucleotides read TGTGCCAGCAGCCAAGCTGTGGTCAGGGGCACAGATACGCAGTATTTT. Protein product: CASSQAVVRGTDTQYF.

The rearrangement links TRBV15 to TRBJ2-1; 7 nucleotides match TRBD2. The CDR3 runs 15 residues. V dropped 2 bases and J dropped 9; count of bases not matched to a gene: 10. CDR1 and CDR2 from the germline V gene are LNHNV and YYDKDF (reference sequence). The CDR3 DNA sequence: TGTGCCACCAGCAGACGGGGACTAACCCCTATTGAGCAGTTCTTC. Protein product: CATSRRGLTPIEQFF.

The V call is TRBV7-3, the J call TRBJ2-1, with D possibly being TRBD2 (5 bases). V lost 4 bases and J lost 4, with 20 bases in between. In germline, CDR1 is SGHTA, CDR2 FQGTGA. CDR3 length: 17 residues. CDR3 nucleotides: TGTGCCAGCAGCTCCCACCCGAGCCCACCGGGATACAATGAGCAGTTCTTC. This codes for CASSSHPSPPGYNEQFF. The whole variable domain, remainder taken from reference TRBV7-3 and TRBJ2-1, is GAGVSQTPSNKVTEKGKYVELRCDPISGHTALYWYRQSLGQGPEFLIYFQGTGAADDSGLPNDRFFAVRPEGSVSTLKIQRTERGDSAVYLCASSSHPSPPGYNEQFFGPGTRLTVL.

This chain joins TRBV7-9 and TRBJ1-2, with D hard to call. Germline V lookup: CDR1 SEHNR, CDR2 FQNEAQ (reference sequence). The V end was cut by 0 bases, the J end by 2 bases, with 7 bases between. The CDR3 is made up of 14 amino acids. The DNA for the CDR3 is TGTGCCAGCAGCTTAGCGCTCCTAAACTATGGCTACACCTTC. Amino acids: CASSLALLNYGYTF.

CDR3 loop: CALWRTSGTNEQFF. The CDR3 region has the DNA TGTGCCTTGTGGAGGACTAGCGGGACTAATGAGCAGTTCTTC. The V call is TRBV30, the J call TRBJ2-1, with 12 bases fitting TRBD2. CDR1 and CDR2 (germline): GTSNPN, SVGIG (reference sequence). The CDR3 runs 14 residues. V shed 7 bases, J shed 7 bases, and the junction held 8 bases outside the gene matches.

The V call is TRBV4-3, the J call TRBJ2-7; 9 bases line up with TRBD2. V lost 1 base, J lost 2 bases, and 6 bases stayed unmatched. This CDR3 has 16 residues. Germline V gene sequence: CDR1 LGHNA, CDR2 YSLEER. As DNA, the CDR3 is TGCGCCAGCAGCCAAGGTTTAGCGGGAGAGACCTACGAGCAGTACTTC. It encodes CASSQGLAGETYEQYF.

The chain recombines TRBV13 with TRBJ2-7, with TRBD2 as a possible D gene (6 bases). CDR3 size: 15 residues. Germline CDR1 and CDR2: PRHDT and FYEKMQ (reference sequence). V was trimmed by 6 bases and J by 0 bases, leaving 15 bases between them. In nucleotides, the CDR3 is TGTGCCAGCAGAGATGGGGAGGATAACTCCTACGAGCAGTACTTC. Amino acids: CASRDGEDNSYEQYF.

This chain uses TRBV11-3 with TRBJ2-1; tentatively, D is TRBD2 (5 bases). Germline CDR1 reads SGHNT; CDR2 reads YENEEA. Trimming stripped 4 bases from V and 0 bases from J, with 13 bases between. The CDR3 extends over 16 amino acids. This CDR3 is CASSWRWVSSYNEQFF. The CDR3 coding sequence is TGTGCCAGCAGCTGGAGGTGGGTTAGCTCCTACAATGAGCAGTTCTTC.

The chain is built from TRBV12-5 and TRBJ1-3; D unresolved. The germline V and J ends were trimmed by 0 bases and 0 bases, with 12 bases remaining between them. Per germline, CDR1 LGHNT and CDR2 FRNRAP. The CDR3 totals 17 residues. DNA of the CDR3: TGTGCTAGTGGTTTGGTAATTCGTGGCAGCTCTGGAAACACCATATATTTT. Amino acids: CASGLVIRGSSGNTIYF.

The CDR3 loop is CASSLSQVNTGELFF. CDR3 sequence (DNA): TGTGCCAGCAGTCTCTCACAGGTGAACACCGGGGAGCTGTTTTTT. The V and J genes are TRBV27 and TRBJ2-2; perhaps TRBD1 as D (5 bases). CDR3 length: 15 amino acids. Trimming removed 5 bases from V and 1 base from J, with 11 bases in between. CDR1 and CDR2 from the germline V gene are MNHEY and SMNVEV (reference sequence).

Turning to this clone: The CDR3 does not close with the conserved phenylalanine or tryptophan, likely indicating a read error. It is unclear where the CDR3 begins or ends on the DNA, so no DNA is shown, and the CDR3 is as TCRdb lists it. CDR3: CASSYQEWDREFT. The chain uses TRBV6-6 and TRBJ2-7; TRBD1 was called by the table and not checked on the DNA. Ends included, the CDR3 has 13 residues. Germline CDR1 is MNHNY and CDR2 is SVGAGI (reference sequence).

This chain uses TRBV16 with TRBJ2-7, with TRBD2 as a possible D gene (6 bases). The germline V gene encodes CDR1 KGHSY and CDR2 FQNENV. The CDR3 loop spans 15 amino acids. Trimming took 4 bases from V and 3 from J, leaving 16 bases between them. Here the CDR3 DNA reads TGTGCCAGCAGCCCGGACGTGGGGGGAATCTACGAGCAGTACTTC. This translates into CASSPDVGGIYEQYF.

This rearrangement joins TRBV9 to TRBJ1-2; perhaps TRBD1 as D (5 bases). Germline V CDR1 and CDR2: SGDLS, YYNGEE. Trimming removed 3 bases at V and 2 bases at J, with 14 bases between. The CDR3 runs to 15 residues. CDR3 nucleotides: TGTGCCAGCAGCGAACGCGGACAAGCCAACTATGGCTACACCTTC. The encoded protein is CASSERGQANYGYTF.

This clone was observed a few times. The chain joins TRBV6-5 to TRBJ2-7, with D possibly matching TRBD1 (5 bases). V gave up 4 bases and J gave up 5 bases, with 6 bases separating them. The CDR3 is 11 amino acids. CDR1 MNHEY and CDR2 SVGAGI come from the germline V gene. The CDR3 DNA is TGTGCCAGCAGTTCAGGGAACGAGCAGTACTTC. Its translation is CASSSGNEQYF.

In this sample, this clone is medium-sized (0.01 to 0.1%). The V gene is TRBV4-3, the J gene TRBJ2-3; possible D gene TRBD2, 6 bases. The V gene lost 1 base and the J gene lost 6 bases, with 20 bases spanning the gap. The CDR3 contains 17 residues. CDR1 and CDR2 (germline): LGHNA, YSLEER. CDR3 loop: CASSQAPGGNDRDTQYF. CDR3 in DNA: TGCGCCAGCAGCCAAGCCCCAGGCGGGAACGATCGGGATACGCAGTATTTT.

For the CDR3, the DNA is TGCGCCAGCAGCTTGGCCCAATTGTACCAAGAGACCCAGTACTTC. Protein sequence: CASSLAQLYQETQYF. The genes are TRBV5-1 and TRBJ2-5; no definite D call. Trimming cost V 0 bases and J 0 bases, with 9 bases left between them. This CDR3 is 15 amino acids long. Germline CDR1 reads SGHRS; CDR2 reads YFSETQ.

The chain recombines TRBV11-2 with TRBJ2-7, with 7 nucleotides matching TRBD1. The CDR3 contains 13 residues. Germline V gene sequence: CDR1 SGHAT, CDR2 FQNNGV. Trimming cost V 6 bases and J 1 base; bases outside gene matches: 3. The chain's CDR3 is CASREQGSYEQYF. The CDR3, as DNA: TGTGCCAGCAGGGAACAGGGGTCCTACGAGCAGTACTTC.

The chain employs TRBV29-1 and TRBJ2-7, with 7 bases aligning to TRBD1. The trim removed 7 bases at V and 4 bases at J, leaving 13 bases unmatched. This CDR3 has 14 residues. Per the germline V gene, CDR1 is SQVTM and CDR2 is ANQGSEA. For the CDR3, the DNA is TGCAGCGCCATATCGACAGGGTTCGGATACGAGCAGTACTTC. This sequence encodes CSAISTGFGYEQYF.

The genes are TRBV4-1 and TRBJ2-5, with 12 bases aligning to TRBD2. With V trimmed by 3 bases and J by 2 bases, 4 bases remained unmatched. The CDR3 loop spans 16 amino acids. Germline V gene sequence: CDR1 MGHRA, CDR2 YSYEKL. The CDR3 sequence is CASSQLAGGRQETQYF. CDR3 bases: TGCGCCAGCAGCCAGCTAGCGGGGGGGAGACAAGAGACCCAGTACTTC.

V usage is TRBV11-2 and J usage is TRBJ2-1, with TRBD2 matching over 7 bases. The CDR3 has 15 residues. Trimming cost V 3 bases and J 8 bases; bases outside gene matches: 10. CDR1 is SGHAT, CDR2 FQNNGV, per germline. CDR3 coding DNA: TGTGCCAGCAGCTTTGGCGGGAGTAACCGTGATGAGCAGTTCTTC. Translating it yields CASSFGGSNRDEQFF.

The chain links TRBV4-3 to TRBJ2-4; D is unresolved. The ends were cut back, 4 bases at V and 6 bases at J, with 16 bases in the middle. The V gene's germline CDR1 is LGHNA and CDR2 YSLEER. The CDR3 loop spans 15 amino acids. CDR3 protein: CASSLRLSIGNIQYF. CDR3 coding DNA: TGCGCCAGCAGCCTGCGGCTCTCGATTGGAAACATTCAGTACTTC.

The V call is TRBV7-2, the J call TRBJ1-1, with 9 nucleotides matching TRBD1. CDR1 and CDR2 from the germline V gene are SGHTA and FQGNSA. The CDR3 is 17 amino acids. J lost 6 bases, V lost 1 base, and 12 bases had no gene match. The CDR3 nucleotides read TGTGCCAGCAGCTTAGTACCGGGACAGGGCCTTAGGGCTGAAGCTTTCTTT. It yields the protein CASSLVPGQGLRAEAFF.

The V and J genes are TRBV7-2 and TRBJ2-7; no clear D. The V gene lost 1 base and the J gene lost 2 bases, with 6 bases spanning the gap. Germline V lookup: CDR1 SGHTA, CDR2 FQGNSA. The CDR3 is made up of 13 amino acids. DNA of the CDR3: TGTGCCAGCAGCTTAGATAATACCTACGAGCAGTACTTC. Protein product: CASSLDNTYEQYF.

CDR3 loop: CASIVPLAANIQYF. CDR3 bases: TGTGCCAGCATTGTCCCCCTAGCAGCAAACATTCAGTACTTC. The chain joins TRBV6-1 to TRBJ2-4, with D perhaps TRBD2 (5 bases). Germline CDR1 MNHNS, CDR2 SASEGT. The germline V and J ends were trimmed by 7 bases and 6 bases, with 16 bases remaining between them. The CDR3 consists of 14 residues.

This chain joins TRBV7-2 and TRBJ2-7; 8 nucleotides match TRBD2. CDR1 is SGHTA, CDR2 FQGNSA, per germline. There are 14 residues in the CDR3. Losses at the gene ends were 1 base for V and 2 bases for J; bases not matched to a gene: 1. The CDR3 here is CASSLVAGTYEQYF. Written as DNA, the CDR3 is TGTGCCAGCAGCTTAGTAGCGGGAACCTACGAGCAGTACTTC.

This clone was counted only a few times. The chain joins TRBV5-1 to TRBJ2-2; 10 nucleotides match TRBD1. The CDR3 consists of 16 residues. J gave up 2 bases and V 3 bases, and 4 bases lay outside the gene matches. CDR1 is SGHRS and CDR2 is YFSETQ in the germline V gene. The CDR3 DNA follows: TGCGCCAGCAGCTCGGGACAGGGGCTCAACACCGGGGAGCTGTTTTTT. Protein: CASSSGQGLNTGELFF.